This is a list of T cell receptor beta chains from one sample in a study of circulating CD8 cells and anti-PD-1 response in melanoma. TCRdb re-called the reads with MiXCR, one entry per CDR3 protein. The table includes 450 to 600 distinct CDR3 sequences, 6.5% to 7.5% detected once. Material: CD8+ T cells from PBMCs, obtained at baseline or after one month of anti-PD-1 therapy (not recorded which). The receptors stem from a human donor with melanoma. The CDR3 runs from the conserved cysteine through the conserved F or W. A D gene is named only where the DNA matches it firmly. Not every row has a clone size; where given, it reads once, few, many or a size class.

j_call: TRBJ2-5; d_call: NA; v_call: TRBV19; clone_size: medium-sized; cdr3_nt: TGTGCCAGTAGTATCCAGGCCCAAGAGACCCAGTACTTC; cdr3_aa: CASSIQAQETQYF
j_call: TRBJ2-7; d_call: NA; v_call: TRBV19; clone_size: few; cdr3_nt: TGTGCCAGTAGTATGGCGACGTTTGTAGAGCAGTACTTC; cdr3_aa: CASSMATFVEQYF
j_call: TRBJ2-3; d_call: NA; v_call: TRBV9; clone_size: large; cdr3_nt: TGTGCCAGCAGCGTAACTTACGGGGATGATACGCAGTATTTT; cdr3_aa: CASSVTYGDDTQYF
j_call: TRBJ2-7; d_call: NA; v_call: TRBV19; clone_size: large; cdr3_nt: TGTGCCAGTAGTATTGGTGCGGGGACCTACGAGCAGTACTTC; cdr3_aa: CASSIGAGTYEQYF
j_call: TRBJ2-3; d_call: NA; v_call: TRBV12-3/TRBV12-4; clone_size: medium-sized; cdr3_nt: TGTGCCAGCAGTCCAGAGAGCACAGATACGCAGTATTTT; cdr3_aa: CASSPESTDTQYF
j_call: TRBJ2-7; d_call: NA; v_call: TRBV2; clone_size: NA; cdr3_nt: TGTGCCAGCAGTGAGGTCGGCACTTCCTACGAGCAGTACTTC; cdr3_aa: CASSEVGTSYEQYF
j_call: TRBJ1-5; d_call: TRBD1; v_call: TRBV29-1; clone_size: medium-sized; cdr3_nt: TGCAGCGCCCAAGGACAGGGCAGCAATCAGCCCCAGCATTTT; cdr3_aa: CSAQGQGSNQPQHF
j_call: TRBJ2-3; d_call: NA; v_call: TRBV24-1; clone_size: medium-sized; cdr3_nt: TGTGCCACCAGTGACGCCCTCGCAGATACGCAGTATTTT; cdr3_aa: CATSDALADTQYF
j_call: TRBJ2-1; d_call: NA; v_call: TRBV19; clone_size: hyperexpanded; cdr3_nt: TGTGGGTCTCGGTCCCCTCTCTACAATGAGCAGTTCTTC; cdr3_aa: CGSRSPLYNEQFF
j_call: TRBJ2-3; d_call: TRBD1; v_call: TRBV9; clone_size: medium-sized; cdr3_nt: TGTGCCAGCAGCCCTACCAGGGGGCTAAATACGCAGTATTTT; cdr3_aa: CASSPTRGLNTQYF
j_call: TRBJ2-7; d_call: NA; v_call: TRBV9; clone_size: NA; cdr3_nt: TGTGTCGGCAGCGTAGAGGCCACTAGCGAGCAGTACTTC; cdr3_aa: CVGSVEATSEQYF
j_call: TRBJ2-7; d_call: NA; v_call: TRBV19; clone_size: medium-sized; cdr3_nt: TGTGCCAGTAGCACGAACTCCTACGAGCAGTACTTC; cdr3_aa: CASSTNSYEQYF
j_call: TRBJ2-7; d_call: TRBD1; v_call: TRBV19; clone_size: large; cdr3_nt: TGTGCCAGTACTCCGGGACAGGGGATCCTCTACGAGCAGTACTTC; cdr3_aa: CASTPGQGILYEQYF
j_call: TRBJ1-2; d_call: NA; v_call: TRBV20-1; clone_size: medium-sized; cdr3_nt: TGCAGTGCTAGAGATCTAGGGGCGAGCTACACCTTC; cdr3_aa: CSARDLGASYTF
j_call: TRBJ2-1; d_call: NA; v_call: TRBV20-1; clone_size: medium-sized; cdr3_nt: TGCAGTGCTAGAGACCTCCAGGGTGATGCCTACAATGAGCAGTTCTTC; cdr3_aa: CSARDLQGDAYNEQFF
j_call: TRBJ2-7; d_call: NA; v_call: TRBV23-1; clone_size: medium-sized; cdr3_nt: TGCGCCAGCAGGAGACAGCCCAGAATACCCGCGGCCTACGAGCAGTACTTC; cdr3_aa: CASRRQPRIPAAYEQYF